The clone carrying this T cell receptor beta chain was detected a few times. Its cognate antigen is unknown. Germline assignment: CDR1 LGHDT and CDR2 YNNKEL (reference sequence). The CDR3 runs 15 residues. V dropped 7 bases and J dropped 5; count of bases not matched to a gene: 13. The data are from a study of identical twins. Study-wide points: Conclusions rested on cross-sectional statistics rather than following the same donors.

Carrying unique molecular identifiers, the cDNA also gained a universal primer site through template switching. In TCRdb, the 5' RACE reads were re-called with MiXCR into one record per CDR3 protein. The sample has under 800,000 distinct CDR3 sequences, over 20% seen once. These data were also reused for a study on T cells expressing NK-cell markers. That work contributes: Dominant NKG2C+ clonotype frequencies of about 1.0-7.0% of CD8+ T cells were measured in over five donors.

The TCR comes from a woman aged 18-30 years in good health. Sample: PBMCs. The chain combines TRBV3-1 with TRBJ2-5, with TRBD1 matching over 7 bases. The CDR3 reads CASTSGGEGWETQYF. The CDR3 nucleotides read TGTGCCAGCACCTCAGGGGGAGAAGGGTGGGAGACCCAGTACTTC.